Shown below are 2 T cell receptor beta chains from a single sample sequenced in a study of blood T cell repertoires in COVID-19 (TCRdb year 2020). Libraries were constructed by the immunoSEQ multiplex PCR assay. This is the immuneACCESS table as TCRdb keeps it, with only in-frame sequences that have V and J called. A part of the clones is gone; compared with another copy, unresolved V genes explain less than half, and the rest is unexplained. The sample records 100,000 to 120,000 clones, over 70% of which are singletons. Clones ranked in the top ten supply roughly 1.6% of the sample. Sequenced sample: peripheral blood. The receptors originated from a man aged 45 to 65 with acute or convalescent COVID-19.

This clone was observed a handful of times. The chain recombines TRBV5-6 with TRBJ1-1; 8 bases align to TRBD1. CDR1 is SGHDT, CDR2 YYEEEE, per germline. Losses at the gene ends were 2 bases for V and 0 bases for J; bases not matched to a gene: 6. This CDR3 spans 16 amino acids. DNA for the CDR3: TGTGCCAGCAGCTTTTGGCAGGGGGCCATGAACACTGAAGCTTTCTTT. It yields the protein CASSFWQGAMNTEAFF.

V usage is TRBV5-5 and J usage is TRBJ2-7; 12 nucleotides match TRBD1. This CDR3 has 16 residues. Germline assignment: CDR1 SGHKS and CDR2 YYEKEE (reference sequence). Trimming removed 3 bases from V and 1 base from J; junction bases left unmatched: 5. The CDR3 is CASSWGQGAISYEQYV. In DNA, the CDR3 is TGTGCCAGCAGCTGGGGACAGGGGGCTATATCCTACGAGCAGTACGTC.